The 32 T cell receptor beta chains in this list originate from one sample, sequenced in a study of blood T cell repertoires in COVID-19. Assay used: immunoSEQ multiplex PCR; TCRdb lists only in-frame clones, some missing. Among 80,000 to 95,000 clones listed, 85% were seen once. The sequencing input was peripheral blood. The receptors come from a woman between 65 and 79 years old with acute or convalescent COVID-19.

This sequence joins TRBV20-1 and TRBJ2-5; 10 nucleotides line up with TRBD2. This CDR3 has 16 residues. V shed 3 bases, J shed 4 bases, and the junction held 11 bases outside the gene matches. Germline CDR1 reads DFQATT; CDR2 reads SNEGSKA (reference sequence). The CDR3 coding sequence is TGCAGTGCTAGTGCTCTAGCGGGAGTGGGATCAGAGACCCAGTACTTC. Amino acid sequence: CSASALAGVGSETQYF.

The chain recombines TRBV11-2 with TRBJ2-5, with D hard to call. Trimming removed 0 bases from V and 5 bases from J, with 13 bases in between. From germline, CDR1 is SGHAT and CDR2 FQNNGV. The CDR3 has 15 amino acids. CDR3 DNA: TGTGCCAGCAGCTTAGACGTCGGTTACCGGGAGACCCAGTACTTC. Translated: CASSLDVGYRETQYF.

The chain combines TRBV6-4 with TRBJ1-5, with D unresolved. Trimming shortened V by 6 bases and J by 4 bases, and 13 bases separated the two germline ends. Germline lookup yields CDR1 MRHNA and CDR2 SNTAGT. The CDR3 is 14 amino acids. The CDR3 loop reads CASSPNQTNQPQHF. The CDR3 bases are TGTGCCAGCAGCCCCAATCAAACTAATCAGCCCCAGCATTTT.

This clone was seen a few times. This rearrangement joins TRBV9 to TRBJ2-5, with TRBD2 identical over 8 bases. The CDR3 is 16 amino acids. The V gene end was trimmed by 0 bases and the J gene end by 4 bases; junction bases not matched to a gene: 8. CDR1 is SGDLS, CDR2 YYNGEE, per germline. DNA for the CDR3: TGTGCCAGCAGCGTAGGGTCAGCGGGAGCCCCAGAGACCCAGTACTTC. The encoded protein is CASSVGSAGAPETQYF. Variable domain in full (rest from reference TRBV9 and TRBJ2-5): DSGVTQTPKHLITATGQRVTLRCSPRSGDLSVYWYQQSLDQGLQFLIQYYNGEERAKGNILERFSAQQFPDLHSELNLSSLELGDSALYFCASSVGSAGAPETQYFGPGTRLLVL.

V gene TRBV7-9 combines with J gene TRBJ2-1; 8 bases align to TRBD2. V was pared by 6 bases and J by 6 bases, with 4 bases of the junction left unmatched. The CDR3 extends over 13 amino acids. Germline V gene sequence: CDR1 SEHNR, CDR2 FQNEAQ (reference sequence). Written as DNA, the CDR3 is TGTGCCAGCAGTGGAACTAGCGGCAATGAGCAGTTCTTC. This encodes CASSGTSGNEQFF.

This clone was counted a few times. This chain uses TRBV7-9 with TRBJ1-2; TRBD1 matches at 12 bases. The CDR3 consists of 17 residues. Germline V lookup: CDR1 SEHNR, CDR2 FQNEAQ (reference sequence). Germline trimming cut 5 bases from V and 5 bases from J; bases unmatched to any gene: 12. CDR3 sequence reads: CASSILTGTGGRYGYTF. CDR3 nucleotide sequence: TGTGCCAGCAGCATCCTCACCGGGACAGGGGGCCGGTATGGCTACACCTTC. The complete variable domain, with remaining parts taken from reference TRBV7-9 and TRBJ1-2, reads DTGVSQNPRHKITKRGQNVTFRCDPISEHNRLYWYRQTLGQGPEFLTYFQNEAQLEKSRLLSDRFSAERPKGSFSTLEIQRTEQGDSAMYLCASSILTGTGGRYGYTFGSGTRLTVV.

The genes are TRBV15 and TRBJ2-2; no definite D call. The CDR3 has 16 amino acids. Germline CDR1 is LNHNV and CDR2 is YYDKDF (reference sequence). V dropped 1 base and J dropped 2 bases, with 11 bases sitting between them. CDR3 loop: CATSRGEVLNTGELFF. The DNA for the CDR3 is TGTGCCACCAGCAGAGGAGAGGTATTAAACACCGGGGAGCTGTTTTTT.

The rearrangement uses TRBV18 and TRBJ2-5, with a possible D match to TRBD1 (5 bases). V was trimmed by 3 bases and J by 2 bases, leaving 13 bases between them. The CDR3 totals 15 residues. Germline V gene data show CDR1 as KGHSH and CDR2 as LQKENI. CDR3 DNA: TGTGCCAGCTCACCTTCCCCAGGGCCACAAGAGACCCAGTACTTC. Translation: CASSPSPGPQETQYF.

The chain joins TRBV9 to TRBJ1-1; D ambiguous. V was trimmed by 0 bases and J by 2 bases, leaving 8 bases between them. The CDR3 covers 14 residues. Germline V gene sequence: CDR1 SGDLS, CDR2 YYNGEE. For the CDR3, the DNA is TGTGCCAGCAGCGTAGCAGGTACTAACACTGAAGCTTTCTTT. It is translated as CASSVAGTNTEAFF.

The chain recombines TRBV6-1 with TRBJ1-5, with D perhaps matching TRBD1 (5 bases). Trimming left V 1 base short and J 7 bases short, with 5 bases between. Germline V gives CDR1 MNHNS, CDR2 SASEGT. CDR3 length: 12 amino acids. The CDR3 DNA follows: TGTGCCAGCAGTGAAGAGGGGCAGCCCCAGCATTTT. Protein sequence: CASSEEGQPQHF.

The rearrangement joins TRBV3-1 (or the pseudogene TRBV3-2) to TRBJ2-2, with 7 bases identical to TRBD2. CDR1 and CDR2 (germline): LGHDT, YNNKEL (reference sequence). Unmatched junction bases numbered 6, after V lost 4 bases and J lost 4 bases. CDR3 length: 15 residues. The CDR3 is CASSPAGVGTGELFF. The CDR3 nucleotides are TGTGCCAGCAGCCCGGCGGGAGTCGGCACCGGGGAGCTGTTTTTT.

This chain connects TRBV10-3 to TRBJ2-3; 11 positions match TRBD1. V trimming: 6 bases; J trimming: 4 bases; junction bases outside the gene matches: 9. This CDR3 spans 16 amino acids. Germline lookup yields CDR1 ENHRY and CDR2 SYGVKD. The CDR3 nucleotides are TGTGCCATCAGCTTAACCGGGACAGGGGGTTCAGATACGCAGTATTTT. Its translation: CAISLTGTGGSDTQYF.

This clone appeared once. The V and J genes are TRBV3-1 (or the pseudogene TRBV3-2) and TRBJ1-1; D call uncertain. The length of the CDR3 is 13 residues. CDR1 and CDR2 from the germline V gene are LGHDT and YNNKEL (reference sequence). The V end was cut by 2 bases, the J end by 1 base, with 5 bases between. The CDR3 nucleotides read TGTGCCAGCAGCCAATACAGGAACACTGAAGCTTTCTTT. Its translation: CASSQYRNTEAFF.

The V call is TRBV5-4, the J call TRBJ2-5; the D is unclear. This CDR3 comprises 14 residues. V was shortened by 3 bases and J by 4 bases, with 13 bases between the two germline ends. Germline values: CDR1 SGHNT, CDR2 YYREEE (reference sequence). The CDR3 region is CASSSAELAETQYF. The CDR3 coding sequence is TGTGCCAGCAGCTCGGCGGAACTGGCAGAGACCCAGTACTTC.

This clone was picked up a small number of times. The chain uses TRBV6-6 and TRBJ1-5; D call uncertain. The CDR3 totals 14 residues. Germline V gene data show CDR1 as MNHNY and CDR2 as SVGAGI (reference sequence). Trimming left V 6 bases short and J 7 bases short, with 16 bases between. The CDR3 DNA follows: TGTGCCAGCAGCGACGGGGTACCGGACCAGCCCCAGCATTTT. Translating gives CASSDGVPDQPQHF.

This clone was found a few times. The chain is built from TRBV20-1 and TRBJ1-3; TRBD1 matches at 7 bases. V shed 6 bases and J 9 bases; nucleotides not matched to a gene: 14. CDR3 size: 14 residues. Germline assignment: CDR1 DFQATT and CDR2 SNEGSKA (reference sequence). The CDR3 DNA follows: TGCAGTGCCAGTACAGGGGTGGGCACCGGCACCATATATTTT. Protein: CSASTGVGTGTIYF.

This clone was counted a single time. This rearrangement joins TRBV7-9 to TRBJ2-1, with D possibly matching TRBD2 (6 bases). The CDR3 is 12 amino acids. Trimming removed 5 bases from V and 10 bases from J, with 12 bases in between. CDR1 and CDR2 (germline): SEHNR, FQNEAQ (reference sequence). CDR3 protein: CASSQSGREQFF. The CDR3 DNA reads as TGTGCCAGCAGCCAAAGCGGGCGAGAGCAGTTCTTC.

The chain combines TRBV11-2 with TRBJ1-6, with D possibly matching TRBD1 (6 bases). Germline lookup yields CDR1 SGHAT and CDR2 FQNNGV. Between the trimmed V and J ends, which lost 5 bases and 7 bases, there was a span of 15 bases. CDR3 length equals 15 residues. CDR3 in DNA: TGTGCCAGCAGCATCCTAGGGGGTCGGAATTCACCCCTCCACTTT. It yields the protein CASSILGGRNSPLHF.

The V gene is TRBV21-1, the J gene TRBJ1-3; TRBD1 is the table's D call, not checked against the DNA. TRBV21-1 is a recognized pseudogene. The CDR3 totals 17 residues. Here the CDR3 DNA reads TGTGCCAGCAGCAAAAAGACAGACCTTAACTCTGGAAACACCATATATTTT. Protein product: CASSKKTDLNSGNTIYF.

The V and J genes are TRBV27 and TRBJ1-6; 8 nucleotides agree with TRBD1. Germline loops: CDR1 MNHEY, CDR2 SMNVEV (reference sequence). There are 18 residues in the CDR3. J gave up 0 bases and V 5 bases, and 9 bases lay outside the gene matches. CDR3 amino acids: CASSPTSQGVSYNSPLHF. Here the CDR3 DNA reads TGTGCCAGCAGTCCAACCTCACAGGGGGTCTCCTATAATTCACCCCTCCACTTT.

This clone has only a few counts. The V call is TRBV4-1, the J call TRBJ2-1; 8 nucleotides line up with TRBD2. CDR1 and CDR2 from the germline V gene are MGHRA and YSYEKL. The CDR3 has 15 residues. Trimming removed 0 bases from V and 9 bases from J; junction bases left unmatched: 7. The CDR3 spells CASSQEGAGASEQFF. DNA of the CDR3: TGCGCCAGCAGCCAAGAAGGAGCGGGAGCCAGTGAGCAGTTCTTC.

This clone was observed a single time. This chain uses TRBV6-4 with TRBJ2-1, with 14 bases that match TRBD2. The V gene end was trimmed by 4 bases and the J gene end by 8 bases; junction bases not matched to a gene: 4. The length of the CDR3 is 15 residues. CDR1 and CDR2 from the germline V gene are MRHNA and SNTAGT. CDR3 region: CASSAGLAGGDEQFF. Written as DNA, the CDR3 is TGTGCCAGCAGTGCTGGACTAGCGGGGGGTGATGAGCAGTTCTTC.

CDR3 in amino acids: CASSGLFVRVDTQYF. CDR3 sequence (DNA): TGTGCCAGCAGTGGACTTTTCGTGCGGGTGGATACGCAGTATTTT. V usage is TRBV2 and J usage is TRBJ2-3, with D possibly being TRBD2 (5 bases). Germline V lookup: CDR1 SNHLY, CDR2 FYNNEI. This CDR3 has 15 residues. Trimming removed 4 bases at V and 6 bases at J, with 17 bases between.

V usage is TRBV6-1 and J usage is TRBJ2-7; 8 nucleotides agree with TRBD1. The germline CDR1 and CDR2 sequences are MNHNS and SASEGT. The CDR3 runs 15 residues. The J segment lost 2 bases and the V segment lost 3 bases, leaving 6 bases of the junction unmatched. The CDR3 region is CASSEWQGAPYEQYV. DNA of the CDR3: TGTGCCAGCAGTGAGTGGCAGGGGGCCCCCTACGAGCAGTACGTC.

This chain joins TRBV4-3 and TRBJ1-4, with D uncertain. The CDR3 is 16 amino acids. V lost 0 bases to trimming and J lost 6 bases, with 14 bases between them. Germline lookup yields CDR1 LGHNA and CDR2 YSLEER. The CDR3 DNA reads TGCGCCAGCAGCCAAGATCCCGGGGTACGGCATGAAAAACTGTTTTTT. Protein product: CASSQDPGVRHEKLFF.

The V call is TRBV6-5, the J call TRBJ2-7; 11 bases map to TRBD2. The V segment lost 4 bases and the J segment 1 base; nucleotides outside the gene matches: 3. The CDR3 covers 15 residues. Germline values: CDR1 MNHEY, CDR2 SVGAGI. This chain's CDR3 is CASSLLAGVSYEQYV. CDR3 bases: TGTGCCAGCAGTTTACTAGCGGGGGTTTCCTACGAGCAGTACGTC.

The chain carries TRBV2 and TRBJ2-2, with D possibly being TRBD2 (6 bases). CDR3 size: 15 residues. Trimming pared 2 bases from V and 6 bases from J, leaving 13 bases between. Looked up from germline, CDR1 is SNHLY and CDR2 is FYNNEI. The CDR3 loop reads CASSERGWGAGELFF. CDR3 bases: TGTGCCAGCAGTGAAAGGGGATGGGGGGCCGGGGAGCTGTTTTTT.

V and J are TRBV29-1 and TRBJ2-1; no firm D call. This CDR3 comprises 14 residues. Trimming took 3 bases from V and 5 from J, leaving 14 bases between them. Germline V gives CDR1 SQVTM, CDR2 ANQGSEA. CDR3 DNA: TGCAGCGTTGATAGACAACGTGCCCACAATGAGCAGTTCTTC. Its translation is CSVDRQRAHNEQFF.

This CDR3 is CASSFGSSGTKETQYF. The CDR3 DNA reads as TGTGCCAGCAGCTTCGGGTCTAGCGGAACGAAAGAGACCCAGTACTTC. This sequence joins TRBV7-8 and TRBJ2-5, with 7 bases aligning to TRBD2. The CDR3 totals 16 residues. The germline gives CDR1 SGHVS, CDR2 FQNEAQ. V was clipped by 3 bases and J by 3 bases; unmatched bases: 10.

The count of this clone is one. The chain has TRBV19 and TRBJ1-5, with D perhaps TRBD1 (5 bases). Germline V gene lookup returns CDR1 LNHDA and CDR2 SQIVND (reference sequence). The V gene lost 3 bases and the J gene lost 5 bases, with 8 bases spanning the gap. The CDR3 is made up of 13 amino acids. The DNA for the CDR3 is TGTGCCAGTAGTATGGGGGGAGATCAGCCCCAGCATTTT. Encoded protein: CASSMGGDQPQHF.

This chain connects TRBV27 to TRBJ2-3, with D possibly being TRBD2 (5 bases). CDR1 is MNHEY and CDR2 is SMNVEV in the germline V gene (reference sequence). The V gene lost 2 bases and the J gene lost 4 bases, with 7 bases spanning the gap. The CDR3 loop spans 13 amino acids. CDR3 in DNA: TGTGCCAGCAGTTTAGCCGGGGCAGATACGCAGTATTTT. It codes for CASSLAGADTQYF.

This clone was picked up a small number of times. This chain joins TRBV6-5 and TRBJ1-5, with unresolved D. The CDR3 is 14 amino acids. V was clipped by 4 bases and J by 3 bases, with 10 bases between them. CDR1 and CDR2 (germline): MNHEY, SVGAGI. For the CDR3, the DNA is TGTGCCAGCAGTTCTGGGCGGGTCAATCAGCCCCAGCATTTT. It yields the protein CASSSGRVNQPQHF.